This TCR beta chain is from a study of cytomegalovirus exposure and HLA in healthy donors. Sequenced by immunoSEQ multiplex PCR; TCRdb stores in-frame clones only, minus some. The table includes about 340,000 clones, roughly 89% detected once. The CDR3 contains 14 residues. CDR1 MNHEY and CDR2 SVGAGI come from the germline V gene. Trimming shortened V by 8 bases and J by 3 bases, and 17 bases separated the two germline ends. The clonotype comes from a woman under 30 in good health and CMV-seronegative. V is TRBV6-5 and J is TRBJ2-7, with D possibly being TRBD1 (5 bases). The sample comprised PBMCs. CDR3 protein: CASGRSVQGYEQYF. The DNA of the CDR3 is TGTGCCAGCGGTAGGTCTGTGCAGGGCTACGAGCAGTACTTC.